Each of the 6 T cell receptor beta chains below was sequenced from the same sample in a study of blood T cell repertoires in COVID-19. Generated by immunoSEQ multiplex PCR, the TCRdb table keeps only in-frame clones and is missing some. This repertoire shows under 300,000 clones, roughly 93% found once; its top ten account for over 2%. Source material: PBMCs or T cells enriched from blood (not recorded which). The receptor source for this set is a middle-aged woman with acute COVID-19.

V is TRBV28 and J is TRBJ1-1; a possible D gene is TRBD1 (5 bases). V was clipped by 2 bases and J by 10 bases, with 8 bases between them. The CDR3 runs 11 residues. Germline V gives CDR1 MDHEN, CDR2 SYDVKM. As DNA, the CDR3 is TGTGCCAGCAGTTTAGGGGGGATAGCTTTCTTT. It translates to CASSLGGIAFF.

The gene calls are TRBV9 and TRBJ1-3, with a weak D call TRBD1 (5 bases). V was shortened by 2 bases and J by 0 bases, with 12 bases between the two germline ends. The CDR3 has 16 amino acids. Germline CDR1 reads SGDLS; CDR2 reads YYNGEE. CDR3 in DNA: TGTGCCAGCAGCGTCACCGGGACTGACTCTGGAAACACCATATATTTT. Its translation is CASSVTGTDSGNTIYF. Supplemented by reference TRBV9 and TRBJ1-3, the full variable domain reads DSGVTQTPKHLITATGQRVTLRCSPRSGDLSVYWYQQSLDQGLQFLIQYYNGEERAKGNILERFSAQQFPDLHSELNLSSLELGDSALYFCASSVTGTDSGNTIYFGEGSWLTVV.

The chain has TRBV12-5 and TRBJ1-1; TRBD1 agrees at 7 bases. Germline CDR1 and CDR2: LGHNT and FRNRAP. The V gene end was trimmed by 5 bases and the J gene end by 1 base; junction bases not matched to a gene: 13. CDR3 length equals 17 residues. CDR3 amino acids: CASGQNRGVDGNTEAFF. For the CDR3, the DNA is TGTGCTAGTGGTCAAAACAGGGGAGTTGATGGGAACACTGAAGCTTTCTTT.

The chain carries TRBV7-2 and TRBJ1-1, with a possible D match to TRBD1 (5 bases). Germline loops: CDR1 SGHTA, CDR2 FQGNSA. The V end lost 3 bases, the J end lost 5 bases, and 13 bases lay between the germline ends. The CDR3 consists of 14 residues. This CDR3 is CASSLGREGTEAFF. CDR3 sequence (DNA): TGTGCCAGCAGCTTGGGCAGGGAGGGGACTGAAGCTTTCTTT.

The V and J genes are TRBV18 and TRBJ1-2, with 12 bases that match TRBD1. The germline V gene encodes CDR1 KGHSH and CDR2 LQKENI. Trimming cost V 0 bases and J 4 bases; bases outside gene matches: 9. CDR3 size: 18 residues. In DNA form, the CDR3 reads TGTGCCAGCTCACCACCGGTCGGGACAGGGGGCATAGGCTATGGCTACACCTTC. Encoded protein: CASSPPVGTGGIGYGYTF. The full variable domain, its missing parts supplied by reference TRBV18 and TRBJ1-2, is NAGVMQNPRHLVRRRGQEARLRCSPMKGHSHVYWYRQLPEEGLKFMVYLQKENIIDESGMPKERFSAEFPKEGPSILRIQQVVRGDSAAYFCASSPPVGTGGIGYGYTFGSGTRLTVV.

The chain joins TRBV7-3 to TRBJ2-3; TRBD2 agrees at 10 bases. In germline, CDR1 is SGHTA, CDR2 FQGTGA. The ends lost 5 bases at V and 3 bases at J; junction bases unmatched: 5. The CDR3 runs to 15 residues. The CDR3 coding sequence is TGTGCCAGCAGCGCTAGCGGGGGCCAAACAGATACGCAGTATTTT. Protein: CASSASGGQTDTQYF.